The 5 T cell receptor beta chains presented below share a single source sample, sequenced in a study of cytomegalovirus exposure and HLA in healthy donors. Repertoires were generated with immunoSEQ multiplex PCR, while TCRdb's copy carries only in-frame clones and drops some. The top ten clones hold 0.37% of a sample with 250,000 to 300,000 clones, around 90% of them seen once. The sample comprised PBMCs. The receptors derive from a woman between 18 and 29 years old in good health and CMV-seronegative.

The chain joins TRBV6-5 to TRBJ2-7; D might be TRBD2 (5 bases). This CDR3 comprises 14 residues. CDR1 is MNHEY and CDR2 is SVGAGI in the germline V gene. V lost 4 bases, J lost 6 bases, and 16 bases lay in between. This chain's CDR3 is CASSFVEDRCEQYF. CDR3 coding DNA: TGTGCCAGCAGTTTTGTGGAGGATCGGTGCGAGCAGTACTTC.

The chain carries TRBV7-9 and TRBJ2-5; a possible D gene is TRBD2 (5 bases). V lost 4 bases to trimming and J lost 0 bases, with 9 bases between them. Germline CDR1 reads SEHNR; CDR2 reads FQNEAQ (reference sequence). The CDR3 totals 14 residues. CDR3 nucleotide sequence: TGTGCCAGCAGCTCCGAGGGCAACCAAGAGACCCAGTACTTC. It translates to CASSSEGNQETQYF.

This chain's CDR3 is CASSFGDGSWETQYF. The CDR3 bases are TGTGCCAGCAGCTTCGGAGACGGCAGCTGGGAGACCCAGTACTTC. The V call is TRBV5-4, the J call TRBJ2-5; no reliable D call. The germline CDR1 and CDR2 sequences are SGHNT and YYREEE (reference sequence). The CDR3 length is 15 residues. Trimming removed 2 bases at V and 5 bases at J, with 16 bases between. The entire variable domain, with the rest obtained from reference TRBV5-4 and TRBJ2-5, is as follows: ETGVTQSPTHLIKTRGQQVTLRCSSQSGHNTVSWYQQALGQGPQFIFQYYREEENGRGNFPPRFSGLQFPNYSSELNVNALELDDSALYLCASSFGDGSWETQYFGPGTRLLVL.

This chain uses TRBV7-2 with TRBJ1-1, with unresolved D. CDR1 is SGHTA, CDR2 FQGNSA, per germline. V was trimmed by 4 bases and J by 11 bases, leaving 11 bases between them. CDR3 length: 11 amino acids. The CDR3 nucleotides read TGTGCCAGCAGCTCTTCAGGATCCGCTTTCTTT. Translated: CASSSSGSAFF.

The chain recombines TRBV7-9 with TRBJ1-6; 9 positions match TRBD1. After removal of 4 bases from V and 0 bases from J, the junction contained 10 bases not matched to a gene. CDR3 length: 19 residues. Germline lookup yields CDR1 SEHNR and CDR2 FQNEAQ (reference sequence). CDR3 in amino acids: CASSSGTGRRSSYNSPLHF. In DNA, the CDR3 is TGTGCCAGCAGCTCCGGGACAGGGCGCCGTTCCTCCTATAATTCACCCCTCCACTTT.